Detailed here is one T cell receptor beta chain. Clones were read by immunoSEQ multiplex PCR, and TCRdb kept only the in-frame ones, dropping some. The sample consists of over 150,000 clones, around nine tenths of them appearing once. These data belong to a study of T cell responses to AZD1222 COVID-19 vaccine. Study details: Pooled samples include second doses given at about 4 or 12 weeks.

In germline, CDR1 is MNHEY, CDR2 SMNVEV (reference sequence). Trimming removed 3 bases at V and 6 bases at J, with 11 bases between. The CDR3 length is 14 residues. The sample in question was peripheral blood, obtained on day 0 of AZD1222 vaccination. This TCR came from an adult in good health. The V call is TRBV27, the J call TRBJ1-4, with a weak D call TRBD1 (6 bases). The CDR3 nucleotides are TGTGCCAGCAGTTTGAGGGAGGGGGATGAAAAACTGTTTTTT. Its translation: CASSLREGDEKLFF.